The 5 T cell receptor beta chains reported below all come from one sample, sequenced in a study of blood T cells in healthy people across ages. Then a second PCR, running about 6 to 12 cycles, was carried out with a sample-barcoded 5' primer and a J-beta primer mix. In TCRdb, the 5' RACE reads were re-called with MiXCR into one record per CDR3 protein. Among about 650,000 distinct CDR3 sequences listed, 32% were seen once. Sequencing was done on a sample of blood. These receptors came from an elderly woman in good health.

Concerning this clonotype itself: This may be a read error: a much more frequent sequence differs by one nucleotide. This chain uses TRBV6-6 with TRBJ2-1; D ambiguous. The better agreement between TRBJ2-7 and the DNA end casts doubt on the J call. The CDR3 spans 16 residues. In germline, CDR1 is MNHNY, CDR2 SVGAGI (reference sequence). The CDR3 DNA follows: TGTGCCAGCAGTTCCCTAGACCTAAACTCCTACAATGAGCAGTACTTC. This sequence encodes CASSSLDLNSYNEQYF.

The DNA for the CDR3 is TGTGCCAGCAGCTTAGGGGAAATCGGTGGCTACACCTTC. Translating it yields CASSLGEIGGYTF. This chain connects TRBV7-8 to TRBJ1-2; D unresolved. Trimming removed 1 base from V and 7 bases from J, with 10 bases in between. Germline CDR1 reads SGHVS; CDR2 reads FQNEAQ. The CDR3 has 13 amino acids.

The CDR3 nucleotides read TGTGCCAGCAGCCGGGGCGGACGCTTTACCTCCTACGAGCAGTACTTC. This encodes CASSRGGRFTSYEQYF. The rearrangement links TRBV14 to TRBJ2-7; possibly TRBD1 for D (5 bases). The length of the CDR3 is 16 residues. Germline V lookup: CDR1 SGHDN, CDR2 FVKESK. V lost 4 bases and J 0 bases, leaving 16 bases between the germline ends.

Concerning this clonotype: A much larger clone lies a single base off, so this may be a read error. This chain joins TRBV20-1 and TRBJ2-1; D ambiguous. The J call is uncertain, as TRBJ2-7 better fits the DNA end. CDR3 size: 11 residues. The germline V gene has CDR1 DFQATT and CDR2 SNEGSKA (reference sequence). In nucleotides, the CDR3 is TGCAGTGCTAGACTAGACAATGAGCAGTACTTC. Encoded protein: CSARLDNEQYF.

This clonotype was seen only a few times. CDR3 amino acids: CAWSPPGQGAGNTF. DNA for the CDR3: TGTGCCTGGAGTCCTCCAGGACAGGGGGCGGGAAACACCTTC. The chain has TRBV30 and TRBJ1-2, with TRBD1 matching 11 bases. In germline, CDR1 is GTSNPN, CDR2 SVGIG (reference sequence). This CDR3 has 14 amino acids. V trimming: 2 bases; J trimming: 12 bases; junction bases outside the gene matches: 11. Based on the CDR3 plus reference TRBV30 and TRBJ1-2, the full variable domain is SQTIHQWPATLVQPVGSPLSLECTVEGTSNPNLYWYRQAAGRGLQLLFYSVGIGQISSEVPQNLSASRPQDRQFILSSKKLLLSDSGFYLCAWSPPGQGAGNTFGSGTRLTVV.